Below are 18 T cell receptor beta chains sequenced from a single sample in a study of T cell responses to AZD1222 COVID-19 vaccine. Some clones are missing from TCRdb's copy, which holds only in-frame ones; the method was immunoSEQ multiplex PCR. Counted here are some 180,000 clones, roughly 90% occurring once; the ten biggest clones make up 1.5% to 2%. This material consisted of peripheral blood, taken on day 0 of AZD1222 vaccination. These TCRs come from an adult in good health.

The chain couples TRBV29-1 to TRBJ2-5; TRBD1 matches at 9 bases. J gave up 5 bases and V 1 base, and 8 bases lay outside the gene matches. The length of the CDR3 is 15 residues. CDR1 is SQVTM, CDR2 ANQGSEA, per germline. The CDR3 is CSVEAWTGVGETQYF. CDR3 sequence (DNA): TGCAGCGTTGAAGCTTGGACAGGGGTTGGTGAGACCCAGTACTTC. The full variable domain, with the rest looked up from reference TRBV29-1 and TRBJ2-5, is SAVISQKPSRDICQRGTSLTIQCQVDSQVTMMFWYRQQPGQSLTLIATANQGSEATYESGFVIDKFPISRPNLTFSTLTVSNMSPEDSSIYLCSVEAWTGVGETQYFGPGTRLLVL.

The CDR3 nucleotides read TGCGCCAGCAGCTTGGTCCCGTGGGGAGCTAACTATGGCTACACCTTC. Amino acid sequence: CASSLVPWGANYGYTF. The rearrangement joins TRBV5-1 to TRBJ1-2; D ambiguous. The germline gives CDR1 SGHRS, CDR2 YFSETQ. The V gene lost 0 bases and the J gene lost 0 bases, with 12 bases spanning the gap. CDR3 length: 16 residues.

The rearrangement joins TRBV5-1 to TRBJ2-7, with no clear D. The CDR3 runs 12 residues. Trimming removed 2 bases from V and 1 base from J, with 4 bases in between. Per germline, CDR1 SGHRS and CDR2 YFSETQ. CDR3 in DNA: TGCGCCAGCAGCTTACCATCCTACGAGCAGTACTTC. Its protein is CASSLPSYEQYF. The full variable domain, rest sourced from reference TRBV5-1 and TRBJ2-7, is KAGVTQTPRYLIKTRGQQVTLSCSPISGHRSVSWYQQTPGQGLQFLFEYFSETQRNKGNFPGRFSGRQFSNSRSEMNVSTLELGDSALYLCASSLPSYEQYFGPGTRLTVT.

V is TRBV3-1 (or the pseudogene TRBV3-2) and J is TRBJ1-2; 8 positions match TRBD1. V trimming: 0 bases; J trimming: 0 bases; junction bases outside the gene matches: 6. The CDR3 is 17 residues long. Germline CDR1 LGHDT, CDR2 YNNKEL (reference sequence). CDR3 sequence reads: CASSQESQGAANYGYTF. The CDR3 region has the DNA TGTGCCAGCAGCCAAGAGAGTCAGGGGGCGGCTAACTATGGCTACACCTTC.

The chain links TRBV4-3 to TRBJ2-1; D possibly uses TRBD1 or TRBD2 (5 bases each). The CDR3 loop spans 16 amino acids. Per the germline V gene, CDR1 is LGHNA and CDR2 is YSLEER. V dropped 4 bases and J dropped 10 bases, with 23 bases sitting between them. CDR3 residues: CASSPHGLGQEGEQFF. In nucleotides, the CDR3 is TGCGCCAGCAGCCCTCACGGGTTGGGTCAAGAGGGGGAGCAGTTCTTC.

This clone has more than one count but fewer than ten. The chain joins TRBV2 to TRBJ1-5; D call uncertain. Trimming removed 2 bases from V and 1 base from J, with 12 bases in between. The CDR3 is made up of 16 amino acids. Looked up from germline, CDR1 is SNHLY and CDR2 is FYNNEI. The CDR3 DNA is TGTGCCAGCAGTGAATTATGGGGTGCAAGCAATCAGCCCCAGCATTTT. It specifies CASSELWGASNQPQHF.

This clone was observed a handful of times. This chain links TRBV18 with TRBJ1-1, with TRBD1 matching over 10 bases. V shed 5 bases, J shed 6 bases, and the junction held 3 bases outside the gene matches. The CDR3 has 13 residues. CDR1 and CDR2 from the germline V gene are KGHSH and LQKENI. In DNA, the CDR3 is TGTGCCAGCTCATCGGGACAGGGGCCTGAAGCTTTCTTT. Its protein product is CASSSGQGPEAFF.

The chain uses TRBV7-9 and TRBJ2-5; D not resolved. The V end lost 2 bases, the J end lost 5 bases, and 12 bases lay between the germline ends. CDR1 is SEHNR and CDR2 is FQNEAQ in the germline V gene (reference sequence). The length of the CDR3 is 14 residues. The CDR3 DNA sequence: TGTGCCAGCAGCTTAAGCAATAACGGGGAGACCCAGTACTTC. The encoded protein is CASSLSNNGETQYF.

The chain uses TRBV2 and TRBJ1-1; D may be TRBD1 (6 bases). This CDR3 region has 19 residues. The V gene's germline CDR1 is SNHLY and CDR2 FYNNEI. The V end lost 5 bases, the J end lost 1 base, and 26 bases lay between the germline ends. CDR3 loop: CASSPPGLTTGAPNTEAFF. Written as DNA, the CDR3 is TGTGCCAGCAGTCCCCCGGGCCTAACTACGGGGGCCCCGAACACTGAAGCTTTCTTT. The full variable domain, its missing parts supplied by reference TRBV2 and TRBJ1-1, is EPEVTQTPSHQVTQMGQEVILRCVPISNHLYFYWYRQILGQKVEFLVSFYNNEISEKSEIFDDQFSVERPDGSNFTLKIRSTKLEDSAMYFCASSPPGLTTGAPNTEAFFGQGTRLTVV.

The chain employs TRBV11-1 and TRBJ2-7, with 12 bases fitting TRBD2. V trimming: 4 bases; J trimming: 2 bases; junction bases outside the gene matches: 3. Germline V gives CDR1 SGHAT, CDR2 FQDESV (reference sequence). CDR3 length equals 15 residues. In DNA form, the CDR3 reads TGTGCCAGCAGCTCCGGACTAGCGGGAACCTACGAGCAGTACTTC. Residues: CASSSGLAGTYEQYF.

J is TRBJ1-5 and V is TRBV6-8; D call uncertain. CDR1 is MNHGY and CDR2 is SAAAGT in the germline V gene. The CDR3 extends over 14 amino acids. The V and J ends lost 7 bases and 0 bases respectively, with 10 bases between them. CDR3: CASTAQVSNQPQHF. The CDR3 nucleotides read TGTGCCAGCACTGCCCAGGTTAGCAATCAGCCCCAGCATTTT.

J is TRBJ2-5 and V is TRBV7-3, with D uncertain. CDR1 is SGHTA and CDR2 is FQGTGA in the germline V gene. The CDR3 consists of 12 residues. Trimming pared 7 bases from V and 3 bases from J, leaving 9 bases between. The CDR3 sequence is CASTLTKETQYF. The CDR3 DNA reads TGTGCCAGCACCCTAACAAAAGAGACCCAGTACTTC. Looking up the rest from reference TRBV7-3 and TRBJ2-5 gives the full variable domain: GAGVSQTPSNKVTEKGKYVELRCDPISGHTALYWYRQSLGQGPEFLIYFQGTGAADDSGLPNDRFFAVRPEGSVSTLKIQRTERGDSAVYLCASTLTKETQYFGPGTRLLVL.

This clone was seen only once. CDR3 protein: CASSPRQGVETQYF. The CDR3 DNA reads TGTGCCAGCAGCCCACGACAGGGGGTGGAGACCCAGTACTTC. The gene calls are TRBV7-9 and TRBJ2-5; 9 positions agree with TRBD1. The CDR3 loop spans 14 amino acids. The germline CDR1 and CDR2 sequences are SEHNR and FQNEAQ (reference sequence). After removal of 5 bases from V and 5 bases from J, the junction contained 6 bases not matched to a gene.

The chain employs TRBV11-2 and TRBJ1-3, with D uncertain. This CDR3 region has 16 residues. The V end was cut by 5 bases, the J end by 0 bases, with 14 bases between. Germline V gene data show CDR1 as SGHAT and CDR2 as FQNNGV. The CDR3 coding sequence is TGTGCCAGCAGCCTTGGACTCCTTAGCTCTGGAAACACCATATATTTT. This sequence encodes CASSLGLLSSGNTIYF.

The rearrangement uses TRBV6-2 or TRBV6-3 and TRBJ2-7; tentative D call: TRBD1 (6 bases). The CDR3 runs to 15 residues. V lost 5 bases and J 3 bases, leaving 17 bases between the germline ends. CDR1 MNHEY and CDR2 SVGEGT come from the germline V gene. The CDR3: CASSIPQGSVYEQYF. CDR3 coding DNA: TGTGCCAGCAGTATACCACAGGGTTCGGTCTACGAGCAGTACTTC.

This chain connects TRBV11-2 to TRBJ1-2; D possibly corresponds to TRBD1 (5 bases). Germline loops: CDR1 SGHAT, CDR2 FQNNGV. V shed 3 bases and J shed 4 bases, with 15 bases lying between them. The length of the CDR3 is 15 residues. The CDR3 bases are TGTGCCAGCAGCTTGGGCCCGGGACCGCGCTATGGCTACACCTTC. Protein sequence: CASSLGPGPRYGYTF.

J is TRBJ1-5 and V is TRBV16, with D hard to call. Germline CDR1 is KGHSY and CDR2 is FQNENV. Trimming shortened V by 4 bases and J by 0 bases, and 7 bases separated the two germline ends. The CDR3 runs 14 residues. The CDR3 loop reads CASSRSYSNQPQHF. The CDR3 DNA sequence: TGTGCCAGCAGCCGGAGCTATAGCAATCAGCCCCAGCATTTT.

For the CDR3, the DNA is TGTGCCAGTAGTGCGTCGGGGCGATCCTTTAGCAATCAGCCCCAGCATTTT. Its translation is CASSASGRSFSNQPQHF. The chain has TRBV19 and TRBJ1-5, with D possibly being TRBD1 (5 bases). The germline V and J ends were trimmed by 5 bases and 0 bases, with 17 bases remaining between them. The germline CDR1 and CDR2 sequences are LNHDA and SQIVND (reference sequence). The CDR3 sequence is 17 residues long. Based on the CDR3 plus reference TRBV19 and TRBJ1-5, the full variable domain is DGGITQSPKYLFRKEGQNVTLSCEQNLNHDAMYWYRQDPGQGLRLIYYSQIVNDFQKGDIAEGYSVSREKKESFPLTVTSAQKNPTAFYLCASSASGRSFSNQPQHFGDGTRLSIL.